Listed below are T cell receptor beta chains from one sample, sequenced in a study of T-cell reconstitution after alpha-beta-depleted transplantation in children. TCRdb fed the PCR reads into MiXCR, producing one record per CDR3 protein. The sample carries hundreds of thousands of distinct CDR3 sequences, approximately 12% recorded once. The sample here was PBMCs, mostly from graft donor cells, taken 360 days after TCRalphabeta/CD19-depleted stem cell transplant. These receptors were collected from a male patient younger than 18 who had a stem cell transplant for acute myeloid leukemia, so the T cells may come from the graft donor. The conserved cysteine and the conserved F or W are not part of the CDR3 here. The order of the fields is D gene, J gene, clone size, V gene, CDR3 protein. The D gene is left open where the match is weak. Only some rows state a clone size, as once, few, many or a class for expanded clones.

D: -
J: TRBJ1-5
size: few
V: TRBV18
CDR3: ASSPWDRVRSQPQH

D: TRBD2
J: TRBJ2-6
size: -
V: TRBV11-1
CDR3: AIERSGEGPQGANVLT

D: -
J: TRBJ2-7
size: -
V: TRBV28
CDR3: ATQTAPTYEQY

D: -
J: TRBJ2-7
size: many
V: TRBV6-2/TRBV6-3
CDR3: ASSYSSGPTYEQY

D: -
J: TRBJ2-5
size: -
V: TRBV5-1
CDR3: ASSLSAKLKETQY

D: -
J: TRBJ2-2
size: -
V: TRBV5-1
CDR3: ASSSAFKGTGELF

D: -
J: TRBJ2-3
size: -
V: TRBV7-9
CDR3: ASSLGEQSTDTQY

D: TRBD1
J: TRBJ2-7
size: -
V: TRBV13
CDR3: ASSIKVPGQGYYEQY

D: -
J: TRBJ2-2
size: many
V: TRBV27
CDR3: ASSLHPTGQTGELF

D: TRBD2
J: TRBJ2-1
size: many
V: TRBV20-1
CDR3: SANLAGGNEQF

D: -
J: TRBJ1-2
size: -
V: TRBV9
CDR3: ASSARQSRYGYT

D: TRBD2
J: TRBJ2-1
size: -
V: TRBV4-2
CDR3: ASSQDLRREFRNEQF

D: -
J: TRBJ1-3
size: -
V: TRBV7-8
CDR3: ASSLVDLSGNTIY

D: -
J: TRBJ2-5
size: few
V: TRBV18
CDR3: ASSPPGRSETQY

D: -
J: TRBJ2-1
size: few
V: TRBV7-2
CDR3: ASSSPILPSQENEQF

D: -
J: TRBJ2-1
size: many
V: TRBV4-2
CDR3: ASSLELRVEQF

D: TRBD1
J: TRBJ2-1
size: -
V: TRBV5-1
CDR3: ASLGQFYNEQF

D: TRBD1
J: TRBJ1-1
size: -
V: TRBV28
CDR3: ASSSLSGTGGTEAF

D: -
J: TRBJ2-1
size: few
V: TRBV11-2
CDR3: ASSSTSLALAYNEQF

D: -
J: TRBJ1-5
size: -
V: TRBV2
CDR3: ASSEGAWPDQPQH